The entry below gives a single T cell receptor (beta chain) sequence along with its context. What it binds is unknown. Vbeta (60) and Jbeta (13) primers were used in the PCR. TCRdb keeps only in-frame clones here, not all; method: immunoSEQ multiplex PCR. This table holds some 120,000 clones, 80% to 85% found once. The sample originates from a study of cytomegalovirus exposure and HLA in healthy donors. The overall study: Genotyping of some 400 donors showed that about 83% belonged to the Caucasian-associated ancestry cluster.

Study-wide points: Apart from CMV serostatus, no immune exposure information was available. A missense DCLRE1C variant was associated with V- and J-gene trimming of TCR beta chains in a later analysis, and an independent cohort replicated the association.

The V end lost 3 bases, the J end lost 3 bases, and 13 bases lay between the germline ends. The CDR3 is 15 residues long. Per the germline V gene, CDR1 is SGHRS and CDR2 is YFSETQ. The TCR comes from a man younger than 45 in good health and CMV-seropositive. The sample consisted of PBMCs. The rearrangement uses TRBV5-1 and TRBJ2-1; weak D call: TRBD1 (7 bases). The CDR3 nucleotides read TGCGCCAGCAGCTCTGGGGGGACAGACTACAATGAGCAGTTCTTC. Its protein is CASSSGGTDYNEQFF.